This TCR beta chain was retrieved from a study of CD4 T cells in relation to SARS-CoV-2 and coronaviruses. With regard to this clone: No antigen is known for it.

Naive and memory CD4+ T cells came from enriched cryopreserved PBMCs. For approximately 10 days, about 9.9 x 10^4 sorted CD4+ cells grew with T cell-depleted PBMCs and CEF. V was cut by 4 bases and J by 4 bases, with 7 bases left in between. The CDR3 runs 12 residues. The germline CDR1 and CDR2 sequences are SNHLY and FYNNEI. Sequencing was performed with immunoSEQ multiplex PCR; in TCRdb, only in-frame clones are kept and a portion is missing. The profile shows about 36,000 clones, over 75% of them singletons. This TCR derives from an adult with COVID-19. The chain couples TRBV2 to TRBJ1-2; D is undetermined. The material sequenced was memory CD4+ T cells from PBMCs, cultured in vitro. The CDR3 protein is CASSGDRYGYTF. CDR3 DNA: TGTGCCAGCAGTGGTGACCGCTATGGCTACACCTTC.